The 11 T cell receptor beta chains given below trace back to one sample, sequenced in a study of cytomegalovirus exposure and HLA in healthy donors. Sequenced by immunoSEQ multiplex PCR; TCRdb stores in-frame clones only, minus some. The data contain 95,000 to 150,000 clones, around 85% of them singletons. Source material: PBMCs. The receptors stem from a woman between 25 and 40 years old in good health and CMV-seronegative.

CDR3 in DNA: TGTGCCAGCAGCCCTCGGACAGGGGCATCCGACATGAACACTGAAGCTTTCTTT. This gives the protein CASSPRTGASDMNTEAFF. The chain links TRBV7-6 to TRBJ1-1, with 9 bases fitting TRBD1. CDR1 is SGHVS, CDR2 FNYEAQ, per germline. The CDR3 runs to 18 residues. Trimming removed 5 bases from V and 0 bases from J; junction bases left unmatched: 13.

J is TRBJ2-5 and V is TRBV4-1; a weak D match, TRBD2 (5 bases). Germline V gives CDR1 MGHRA, CDR2 YSYEKL. With 0 bases removed from V and 5 bases from J, the gap between germline ends came to 19 bases. The CDR3 is 17 amino acids. The chain's CDR3 is CASSQDLGFKRGETQYF. CDR3 bases: TGCGCCAGCAGCCAAGATCTTGGCTTTAAGAGAGGGGAGACCCAGTACTTC.

This chain joins TRBV27 and TRBJ2-5, with D perhaps TRBD1 (5 bases). V was clipped by 5 bases and J by 5 bases, with 21 bases between them. From germline, CDR1 is MNHEY and CDR2 SMNVEV (reference sequence). This CDR3 contains 16 residues. CDR3: CASSNTAQGFRETQYF. The CDR3 DNA sequence: TGTGCCAGCAGTAACACCGCCCAGGGTTTCCGGGAGACCCAGTACTTC.

The chain couples TRBV2 to TRBJ2-6, with unresolved D. This CDR3 region has 16 residues. V lost 3 bases and J lost 1, with 10 bases in between. Germline CDR1 and CDR2: SNHLY and FYNNEI. CDR3 loop: CASSEDRSSGANVLTF. Here the CDR3 DNA reads TGTGCCAGCAGTGAGGATCGGAGTTCTGGGGCCAACGTCCTGACTTTC.

Turning to this clone: A read error may account for a junction end that differs from germline. The genes are TRBV20-1 and TRBJ2-4; TRBD1 matches at 9 bases. The germline CDR1 and CDR2 sequences are DFQATT and SNEGSKA (reference sequence). The CDR3 spans 11 residues. CDR3 sequence: CSARERDRAFF. The CDR3, as DNA: TGCAGTGCTAGAGAAAGGGACAGGGCTTTCTTC.

The rearrangement uses TRBV11-3 and TRBJ2-7; 9 bases align to TRBD1. The CDR3 spans 13 residues. The germline V gene has CDR1 SGHNT and CDR2 YENEEA. V lost 9 bases, J lost 3 bases, and 6 bases stayed unmatched. This chain's CDR3 is CASAGDRDYEQYF. CDR3 nucleotide sequence: TGTGCCAGTGCGGGGGACAGGGACTACGAGCAGTACTTC.

This clone was seen a single time. The J gene is TRBJ1-1, the V gene TRBV30, with a tentative D call TRBD1 (5 bases). The CDR3 contains 11 residues. CDR1 is GTSNPN and CDR2 is SVGIG in the germline V gene (reference sequence). Trimming stripped 5 bases from V and 1 base from J, with 5 bases between. CDR3 loop: CAWDRNTEAFF. The CDR3 DNA sequence: TGTGCCTGGGACAGGAACACTGAAGCTTTCTTT. Combining the CDR3 with reference TRBV30 and TRBJ1-1 gives the whole variable domain SQTIHQWPATLVQPVGSPLSLECTVEGTSNPNLYWYRQAAGRGLQLLFYSVGIGQISSEVPQNLSASRPQDRQFILSSKKLLLSDSGFYLCAWDRNTEAFFGQGTRLTVV.

A single count supports this clone. J is TRBJ2-7 and V is TRBV6-5; D may be TRBD2 (5 bases). V shed 7 bases and J shed 5 bases, with 15 bases lying between them. The CDR3 length is 13 residues. CDR1 and CDR2 from the germline V gene are MNHEY and SVGAGI. This CDR3 is CASTDGGLDEQYF. DNA of the CDR3: TGTGCCAGCACCGACGGCGGGCTCGACGAGCAGTACTTC.

The CDR3 DNA reads as TGTGCCAGCAGCGTAAGACAGGGACCTAACTATGGCTACACCTTC. Translation: CASSVRQGPNYGYTF. V and J are TRBV7-6 and TRBJ1-2, with 7 bases identical to TRBD1. The CDR3 sequence is 15 residues long. CDR1 is SGHVS and CDR2 is FNYEAQ in the germline V gene. V lost 5 bases, J lost 0 bases, and 6 bases stayed unmatched.

This rearrangement joins TRBV5-8 to TRBJ1-6; 8 positions match TRBD1. V lost 4 bases, J lost 9 bases, and 12 bases stayed unmatched. The length of the CDR3 is 16 residues. The germline V gene has CDR1 SGHTS and CDR2 YDEGEE. The CDR3 coding sequence is TGTGCCAGCAGCCGAAACTACGGACAGGGATCTTCACCCCTCCACTTT. It specifies CASSRNYGQGSSPLHF.

The table lists this clone with a few counts. The V and J genes are TRBV10-2 and TRBJ2-5, with a tentative D call TRBD2 (6 bases). The length of the CDR3 is 15 residues. The germline V gene encodes CDR1 WSHSY and CDR2 SAAADI. Trimming stripped 3 bases from V and 7 bases from J, with 18 bases between. CDR3 sequence: CASSDIVGGAGTQYF. CDR3 bases: TGCGCCAGCAGTGATATAGTAGGCGGGGCGGGGACCCAGTACTTC.